This entry describes one TCR beta chain. Antigen unknown. The data were obtained in a study of radiotherapy plus CTLA-4 blockade in lung cancer. Study information: Across the patients, objective responses occurred in less than 20%, and disease control in roughly 30%.

Study-wide findings and caveats: The study found tumor-derived TCR clones expanded in blood after radiotherapy plus ipilimumab. Among reported predictors of response, early blood T cell clone dynamics with interferon-beta performed best.

Chemo-refractory metastatic non-small-cell lung cancer patients received focal radiation with ipilimumab CTLA-4 blockade. TCRdb's copy holds only in-frame clones and misses some; the assay was immunoSEQ multiplex PCR. The sample has some 87,000 clones; around 83% are singletons. The origin of this receptor is a human donor with non-small cell lung cancer that progressed on radiotherapy plus ipilimumab. The material sequenced was peripheral blood, taken from a patient treated with radiotherapy plus ipilimumab.

Here the CDR3 reads CASRKGVGNEQFF. The DNA for the CDR3 is TGTGCCAGCAGGAAGGGAGTGGGGAATGAGCAGTTCTTC. V gene TRBV4-2 combines with J gene TRBJ2-1, with D perhaps TRBD2 (5 bases). The V end lost 6 bases, the J end lost 7 bases, and 13 bases lay between the germline ends. This CDR3 is 13 amino acids long. Looked up from germline, CDR1 is LGHNA and CDR2 is YNFKEQ.